The next 3 T cell receptor beta chains were all read from a single sample in a study of Graves' ophthalmopathy and Graves' hyperthyroidism. Amplification from RNA transcripts yielded the TCR beta CDR3 regions. First-round RT-PCR employed HTBI primers, with a second-round multiplex PCR after it. MiXCR, applied by TCRdb to the multiplex PCR reads, yields one record per CDR3 protein. This sample has 300,000 to 500,000 distinct CDR3 sequences; 15% occur once, and the top ten carry approximately 7%. Sequenced input: peripheral blood. The source is a woman aged 18-30 years with stable Graves' hyperthyroidism.

This clonotype was found many times. This chain links TRBV27 with TRBJ1-2; D is perhaps TRBD1 (6 bases). This CDR3 region has 15 residues. Germline V CDR1 and CDR2: MNHEY, SMNVEV (reference sequence). The V end lost 5 bases, the J end lost 6 bases, and 19 bases lay between the germline ends. CDR3 sequence (DNA): TGTGCCAGCAGTCCACCGGGACAAACACGAGATGGCTACACCTTC. Protein product: CASSPPGQTRDGYTF.

This clonotype was seen repeatedly, ten times or more. V gene TRBV5-1 combines with J gene TRBJ2-7; D perhaps matches TRBD1 (6 bases). CDR1 SGHRS and CDR2 YFSETQ come from the germline V gene. The CDR3 loop spans 14 amino acids. The ends were cut back, 5 bases at V and 3 bases at J, with 15 bases in the middle. CDR3 coding DNA: TGCGCCAGCAGTCTACAGGGAAGGGGCTACGAGCAGTACTTC. The encoded protein is CASSLQGRGYEQYF.

The CDR3 DNA is TGTGCCAGCAGCTTTGGGGTTTGCGAGCAGTACTTC. This codes for CASSFGVCEQYF. The chain is built from TRBV7-2 and TRBJ2-7; D uncertain. Germline V gives CDR1 SGHTA, CDR2 FQGNSA. V gave up 3 bases and J gave up 6 bases, with 9 bases separating them. The length of the CDR3 is 12 residues.